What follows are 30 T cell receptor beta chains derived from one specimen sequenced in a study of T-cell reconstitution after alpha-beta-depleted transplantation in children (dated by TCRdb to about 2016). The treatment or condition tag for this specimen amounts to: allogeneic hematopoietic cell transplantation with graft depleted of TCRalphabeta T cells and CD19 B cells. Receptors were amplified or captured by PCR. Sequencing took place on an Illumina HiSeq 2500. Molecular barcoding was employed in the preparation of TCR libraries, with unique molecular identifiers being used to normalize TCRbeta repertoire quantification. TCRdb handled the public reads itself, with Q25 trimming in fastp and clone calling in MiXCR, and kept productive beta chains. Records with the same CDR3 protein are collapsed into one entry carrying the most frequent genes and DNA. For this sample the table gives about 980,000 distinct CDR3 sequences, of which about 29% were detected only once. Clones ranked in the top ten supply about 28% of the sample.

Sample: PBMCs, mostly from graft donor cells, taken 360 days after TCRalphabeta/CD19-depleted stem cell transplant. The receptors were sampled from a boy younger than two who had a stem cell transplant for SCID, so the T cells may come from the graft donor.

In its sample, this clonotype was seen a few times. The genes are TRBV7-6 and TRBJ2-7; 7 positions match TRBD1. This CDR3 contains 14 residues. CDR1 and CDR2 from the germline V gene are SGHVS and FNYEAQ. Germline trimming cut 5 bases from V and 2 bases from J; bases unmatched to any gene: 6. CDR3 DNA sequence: TGTGCCAGCAGCCGTGGACAGGTCACCTACGAGCAGTACTTC. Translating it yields CASSRGQVTYEQYF.

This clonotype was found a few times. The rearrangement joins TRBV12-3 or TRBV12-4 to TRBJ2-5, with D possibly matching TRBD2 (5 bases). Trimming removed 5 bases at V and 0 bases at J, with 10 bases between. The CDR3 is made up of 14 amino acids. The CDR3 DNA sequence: TGTGCCAGCAGTACCGACTATGACCAAGAGACCCAGTACTTC. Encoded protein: CASSTDYDQETQYF.

This CDR3 is CASSRAEVNEQFF. CDR3 coding DNA: TGTGCCAGCAGCCGTGCCGAAGTCAATGAGCAGTTCTTC. This sequence joins TRBV7-9 and TRBJ2-1; no definite D call. The V end lost 5 bases, the J end lost 6 bases, and 11 bases lay between the germline ends. The CDR3 covers 13 residues. CDR1 is SEHNR and CDR2 is FQNEAQ in the germline V gene (reference sequence).

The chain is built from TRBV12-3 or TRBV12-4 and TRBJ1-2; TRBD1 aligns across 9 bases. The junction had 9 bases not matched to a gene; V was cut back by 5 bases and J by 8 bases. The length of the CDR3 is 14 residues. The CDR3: CASSPDGQGRGYTF. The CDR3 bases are TGTGCCAGCAGTCCCGACGGACAGGGGAGAGGCTACACCTTC.

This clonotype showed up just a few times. This chain's CDR3 is CAIESALAGYNEQFF. CDR3 bases: TGTGCCATCGAGTCAGCACTAGCGGGGTACAATGAGCAGTTCTTC. The chain uses TRBV12-3 or TRBV12-4 and TRBJ2-1, with TRBD2 identical over 10 bases. CDR3 length equals 15 residues. V trimming: 10 bases; J trimming: 4 bases; junction bases outside the gene matches: 10.

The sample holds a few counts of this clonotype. The CDR3: CSASRDRADYGYTF. In DNA, the CDR3 is TGCAGTGCTAGCCGCGACAGGGCGGACTATGGCTACACCTTC. The rearrangement uses TRBV20-1 and TRBJ1-2; 7 bases fit TRBD1. The germline CDR1 and CDR2 sequences are DFQATT and SNEGSKA (reference sequence). V dropped 3 bases and J dropped 3; count of bases not matched to a gene: 7. This CDR3 has 14 amino acids.

CDR3 protein: CASSPSPTGLYEQYF. In DNA form, the CDR3 reads TGTGCCAGCAGCCCGTCCCCGACAGGCCTGTACGAGCAGTACTTC. The chain combines TRBV4-2 with TRBJ2-7, with a tentative D call TRBD1 (6 bases). CDR1 and CDR2 from the germline V gene are LGHNA and YNFKEQ. The CDR3 length is 15 residues. Deletions cut 4 bases from V and 4 bases from J, with 17 bases between.

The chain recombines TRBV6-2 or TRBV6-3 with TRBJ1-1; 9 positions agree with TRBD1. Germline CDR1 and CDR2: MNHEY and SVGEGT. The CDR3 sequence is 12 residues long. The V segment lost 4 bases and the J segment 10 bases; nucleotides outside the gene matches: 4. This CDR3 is CASSSPGQGAFF. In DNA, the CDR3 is TGTGCCAGCAGTTCACCGGGACAGGGAGCTTTCTTT.

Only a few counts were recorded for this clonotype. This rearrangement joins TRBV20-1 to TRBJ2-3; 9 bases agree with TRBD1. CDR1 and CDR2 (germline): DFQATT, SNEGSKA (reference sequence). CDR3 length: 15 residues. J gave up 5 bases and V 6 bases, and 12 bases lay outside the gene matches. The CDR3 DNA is TGCAGTGCGCCCGGGACAGGGATAATGGGAGATACGCAGTATTTT. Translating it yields CSAPGTGIMGDTQYF.

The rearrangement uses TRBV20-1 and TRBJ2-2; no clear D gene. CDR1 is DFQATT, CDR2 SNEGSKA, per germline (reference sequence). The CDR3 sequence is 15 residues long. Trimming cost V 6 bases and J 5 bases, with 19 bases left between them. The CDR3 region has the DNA TGCAGTGCCCCTAATAGGGTCGCGAGGACCGGGGAGCTGTTTTTT. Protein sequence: CSAPNRVARTGELFF.

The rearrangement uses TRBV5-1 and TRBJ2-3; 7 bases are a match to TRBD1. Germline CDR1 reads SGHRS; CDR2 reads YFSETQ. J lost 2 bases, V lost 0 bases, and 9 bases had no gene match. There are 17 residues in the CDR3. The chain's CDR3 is CASSLAAGQAFTDTQYF. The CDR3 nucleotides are TGCGCCAGCAGCTTGGCGGCCGGACAGGCCTTCACAGATACGCAGTATTTT. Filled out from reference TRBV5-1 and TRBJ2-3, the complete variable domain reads KAGVTQTPRYLIKTRGQQVTLSCSPISGHRSVSWYQQTPGQGLQFLFEYFSETQRNKGNFPGRFSGRQFSNSRSEMNVSTLELGDSALYLCASSLAAGQAFTDTQYFGPGTRLTVL.

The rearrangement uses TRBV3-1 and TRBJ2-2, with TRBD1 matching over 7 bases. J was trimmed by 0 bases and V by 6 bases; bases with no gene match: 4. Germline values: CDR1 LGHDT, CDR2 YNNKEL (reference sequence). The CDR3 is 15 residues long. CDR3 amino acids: CASRRGTANTGELFF. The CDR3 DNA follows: TGTGCCAGCAGAAGGGGGACAGCGAACACCGGGGAGCTGTTTTTT.

CDR3 DNA sequence: TGTGCCATCAGTGAGTATGGTCGCAACAGGTATAGCAATCAGCCCCAGCATTTT. Residues: CAISEYGRNRYSNQPQHF. The gene calls are TRBV10-3 and TRBJ1-5; TRBD1 is a possible D gene (5 bases). CDR3 length: 18 residues. With 1 base removed from V and 0 bases from J, the gap between germline ends came to 16 bases. In germline, CDR1 is ENHRY, CDR2 SYGVKD.

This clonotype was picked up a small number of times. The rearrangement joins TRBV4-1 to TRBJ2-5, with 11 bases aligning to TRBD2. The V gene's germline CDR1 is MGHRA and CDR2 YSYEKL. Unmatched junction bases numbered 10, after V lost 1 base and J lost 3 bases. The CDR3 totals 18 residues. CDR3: CASSQVSKFSGGEETQYF. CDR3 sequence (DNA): TGCGCCAGCAGCCAAGTCTCGAAATTTAGCGGGGGGGAAGAGACCCAGTACTTC.

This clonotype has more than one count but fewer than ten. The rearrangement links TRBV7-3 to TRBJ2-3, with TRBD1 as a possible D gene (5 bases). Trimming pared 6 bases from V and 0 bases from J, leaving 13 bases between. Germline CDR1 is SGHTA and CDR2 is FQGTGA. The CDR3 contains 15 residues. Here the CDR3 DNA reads TGTGCCAGCAGTCCCACAGGACCTAGCACAGATACGCAGTATTTT. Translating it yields CASSPTGPSTDTQYF.

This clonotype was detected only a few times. CDR3 in amino acids: CASSKGTGRYGYTF. The CDR3 DNA is TGTGCCAGCAGCAAAGGCACAGGGCGCTATGGCTACACCTTC. The chain employs TRBV12-3 or TRBV12-4 and TRBJ1-2; the D gene is possibly TRBD1 (6 bases). Between the trimmed V and J ends, which lost 6 bases and 4 bases, there was a span of 15 bases. This CDR3 region has 14 residues.

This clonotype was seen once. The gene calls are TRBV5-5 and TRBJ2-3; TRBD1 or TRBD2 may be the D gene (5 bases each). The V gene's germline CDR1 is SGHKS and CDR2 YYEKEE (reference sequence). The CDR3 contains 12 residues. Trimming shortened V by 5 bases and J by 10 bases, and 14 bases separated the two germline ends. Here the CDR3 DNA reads TGTGCCAGCAGTCGTGGGGGAAGGCCGCAGTATTTT. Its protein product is CASSRGGRPQYF.

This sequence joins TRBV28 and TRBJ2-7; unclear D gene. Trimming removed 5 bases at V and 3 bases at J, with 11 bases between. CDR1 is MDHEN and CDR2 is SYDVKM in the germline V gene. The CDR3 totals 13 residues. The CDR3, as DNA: TGTGCCAGCAGTCTCAGAATGAACTACGAGCAGTACTTC. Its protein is CASSLRMNYEQYF.

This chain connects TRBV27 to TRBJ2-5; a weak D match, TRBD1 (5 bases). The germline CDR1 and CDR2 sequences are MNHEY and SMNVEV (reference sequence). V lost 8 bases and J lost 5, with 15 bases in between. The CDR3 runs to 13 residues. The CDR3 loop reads CASGSGKHETQYF. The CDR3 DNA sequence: TGTGCCAGCGGGTCAGGGAAACACGAGACCCAGTACTTC.

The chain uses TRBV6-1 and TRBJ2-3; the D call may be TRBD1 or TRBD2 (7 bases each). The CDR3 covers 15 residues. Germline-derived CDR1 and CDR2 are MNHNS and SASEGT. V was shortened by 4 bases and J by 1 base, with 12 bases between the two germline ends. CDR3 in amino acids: CASSAPGGGTDTQYF. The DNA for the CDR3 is TGTGCCAGCAGTGCCCCAGGGGGGGGCACAGATACGCAGTATTTT.

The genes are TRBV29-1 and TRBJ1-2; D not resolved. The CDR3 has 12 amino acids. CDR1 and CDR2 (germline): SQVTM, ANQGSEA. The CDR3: CRDIDVGYGYTF. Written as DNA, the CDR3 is TGCAGAGATATAGATGTAGGGTATGGCTACACCTTC.

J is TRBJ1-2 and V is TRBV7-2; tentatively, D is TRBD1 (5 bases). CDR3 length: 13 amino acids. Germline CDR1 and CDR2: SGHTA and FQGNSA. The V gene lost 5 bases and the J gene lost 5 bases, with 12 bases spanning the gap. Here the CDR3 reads CASSTTGLYGYTF. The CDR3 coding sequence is TGTGCCAGCAGCACGACGGGACTTTATGGCTACACCTTC. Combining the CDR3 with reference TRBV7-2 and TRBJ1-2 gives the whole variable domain GAGVSQSPSNKVTEKGKDVELRCDPISGHTALYWYRQSLGQGLEFLIYFQGNSAPDKSGLPSDRFSAERTGGSVSTLTIQRTQQEDSAVYLCASSTTGLYGYTFGSGTRLTVV.

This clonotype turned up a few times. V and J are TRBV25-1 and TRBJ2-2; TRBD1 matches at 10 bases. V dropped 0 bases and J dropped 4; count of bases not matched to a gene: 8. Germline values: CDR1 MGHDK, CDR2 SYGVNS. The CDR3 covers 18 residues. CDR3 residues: CASSEYPPTGGFTGELFF. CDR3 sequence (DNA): TGTGCCAGCAGTGAATATCCCCCGACAGGGGGCTTCACCGGGGAGCTGTTTTTT.

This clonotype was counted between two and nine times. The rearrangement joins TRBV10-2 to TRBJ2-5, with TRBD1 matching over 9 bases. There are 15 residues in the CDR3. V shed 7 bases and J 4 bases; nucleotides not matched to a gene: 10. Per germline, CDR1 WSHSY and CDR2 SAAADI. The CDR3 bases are TGCGCCAGCATGAAAGGACAGGGGATGGCAGAGACCCAGTACTTC. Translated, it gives CASMKGQGMAETQYF.

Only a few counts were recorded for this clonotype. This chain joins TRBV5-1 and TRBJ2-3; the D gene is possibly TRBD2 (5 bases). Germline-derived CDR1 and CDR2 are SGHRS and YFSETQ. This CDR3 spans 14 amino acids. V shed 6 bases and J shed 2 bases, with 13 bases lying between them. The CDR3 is CASTPRGYTDTQYF. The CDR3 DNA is TGCGCCAGCACCCCCCGGGGATACACAGATACGCAGTATTTT.

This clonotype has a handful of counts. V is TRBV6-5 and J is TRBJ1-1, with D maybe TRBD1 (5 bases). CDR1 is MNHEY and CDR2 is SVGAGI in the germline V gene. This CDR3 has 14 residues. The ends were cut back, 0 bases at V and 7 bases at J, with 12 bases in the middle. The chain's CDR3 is CASSYSGGGFEAFF. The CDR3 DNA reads TGTGCCAGCAGTTACTCGGGGGGTGGGTTTGAAGCTTTCTTT.

CDR3 protein: CASSIRDRGMDEQYF. DNA of the CDR3: TGTGCCAGTAGTATACGAGACAGGGGTATGGACGAGCAGTACTTC. This rearrangement joins TRBV19 to TRBJ2-7; TRBD1 matches 8 bases. V was pared by 2 bases and J by 5 bases, with 8 bases of the junction left unmatched. Germline-derived CDR1 and CDR2 are LNHDA and SQIVND (reference sequence). This CDR3 region has 15 residues.

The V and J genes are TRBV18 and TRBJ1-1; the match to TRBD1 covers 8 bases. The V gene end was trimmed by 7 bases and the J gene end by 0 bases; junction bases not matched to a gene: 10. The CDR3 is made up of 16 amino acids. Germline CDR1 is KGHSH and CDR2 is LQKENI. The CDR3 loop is CASWGTGRPMNTEAFF. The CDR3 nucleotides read TGTGCCAGCTGGGGGACAGGTCGTCCCATGAACACTGAAGCTTTCTTT.

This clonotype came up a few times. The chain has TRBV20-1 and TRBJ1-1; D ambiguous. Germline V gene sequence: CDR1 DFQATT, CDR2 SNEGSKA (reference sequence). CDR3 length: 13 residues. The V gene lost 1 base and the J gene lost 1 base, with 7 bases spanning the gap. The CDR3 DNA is TGCAGTGCTAGAGGACACTCGAACACTGAAGCTTTCTTT. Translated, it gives CSARGHSNTEAFF.

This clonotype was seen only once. CDR3 sequence reads: CASSLGIEGETQYF. The DNA for the CDR3 is TGCGCCAGCAGCCTCGGGATTGAGGGGGAGACCCAGTACTTC. This rearrangement joins TRBV5-1 to TRBJ2-5, with D perhaps being TRBD1 or TRBD2 (5 bases each). CDR1 and CDR2 (germline): SGHRS, YFSETQ. The V and J ends lost 4 bases and 5 bases respectively, with 15 bases between them. This CDR3 comprises 14 residues.